A selection of T cell receptor beta chains follows, all from one sample in a study of blood T cell repertoires in COVID-19. Repertoires were generated with immunoSEQ multiplex PCR, while TCRdb's copy carries only in-frame clones and drops some. The profile covers some 210,000 clones, with approximately 88% appearing a single time and around 10% taken by the ten largest. The sample comprised PBMCs or T cells enriched from blood (not recorded which). Source of these receptors: a man younger than 30 with acute COVID-19. The CDR3 runs from the conserved cysteine through the conserved F or W. The D gene is left open where the match is weak. Expanded clones get a size class; other rows say once, few or many, or leave the size out.

j_call: TRBJ1-6; v_call: TRBV6-2/TRBV6-3; clone_size: -; d_call: -; cdr3_nt: TGTGCCAGCAGTCGCGGGTCCAAGGGTCGTCATTCACCCCTCCACTTT; cdr3_aa: CASSRGSKGRHSPLHF
j_call: TRBJ1-1; v_call: TRBV5-4; clone_size: -; d_call: -; cdr3_nt: TGTGCCAGCAGCGGACGGGACCGGGGGGTCACTGAAGCTTTCTTT; cdr3_aa: CASSGRDRGVTEAFF
j_call: TRBJ2-7; v_call: TRBV7-3; clone_size: once; d_call: TRBD1; cdr3_nt: TGTGCCAGCAGCTTGCAACAGGGGGTCGAGCAGTACTTC; cdr3_aa: CASSLQQGVEQYF
j_call: TRBJ1-1; v_call: TRBV7-2; clone_size: -; d_call: -; cdr3_nt: TGTGCCAGCAGCTTAGCAGCGGGTGACACTGAAGCTTTCTTT; cdr3_aa: CASSLAAGDTEAFF
j_call: TRBJ2-7; v_call: TRBV5-1; clone_size: -; d_call: TRBD2; cdr3_nt: TGCGCCAGCAGCCAACTAGCGGGAGGGCCTTACGAGCAGTACTTC; cdr3_aa: CASSQLAGGPYEQYF
j_call: TRBJ2-1; v_call: TRBV28; clone_size: -; d_call: -; cdr3_nt: TGTGCCAGCAGTTTCCCTAGCCGGAGCTCCTACAATGAGCAGTTCTTC; cdr3_aa: CASSFPSRSSYNEQFF
j_call: TRBJ2-1; v_call: TRBV9; clone_size: -; d_call: TRBD2; cdr3_nt: TGTGCCAGCAGCGTTCCGATGGGGGGGAATGAGCAGTTCTTC; cdr3_aa: CASSVPMGGNEQFF
j_call: TRBJ2-1; v_call: TRBV5-1; clone_size: -; d_call: TRBD1; cdr3_nt: TGCGCCAGCAGCGCATTCCCTCAGGGGGCAGGGGACAATGAGCAGTTCTTC; cdr3_aa: CASSAFPQGAGDNEQFF
j_call: TRBJ1-1; v_call: TRBV28; clone_size: -; d_call: TRBD1; cdr3_nt: TGTGCCAGCAGTTCACTGGCCGGGACAGCCAAATCTGACTCGATGAACACTGAAGCTTTCTTT; cdr3_aa: CASSSLAGTAKSDSMNTEAFF
j_call: TRBJ2-1; v_call: TRBV28; clone_size: once; d_call: TRBD1; cdr3_nt: TGTGCCAGCAGTTTAGAACAGGGGACGGTCCCCCAGTTCTTC; cdr3_aa: CASSLEQGTVPQFF
j_call: TRBJ2-3; v_call: TRBV19; clone_size: -; d_call: TRBD1; cdr3_nt: TGTGCCAGTAGTGCGGGGACAGGGGTTAGCACAGATACGCAGTATTTT; cdr3_aa: CASSAGTGVSTDTQYF
j_call: TRBJ2-5; v_call: TRBV5-1; clone_size: -; d_call: -; cdr3_nt: TGCGCCAGCAGCTTGGGTCAGGGGTCAGAGACCCAGTACTTC; cdr3_aa: CASSLGQGSETQYF
j_call: TRBJ2-3; v_call: TRBV9; clone_size: -; d_call: TRBD1; cdr3_nt: TGTGCCAGCAGCGGAGGACAGGGCACAGATACGCAGTATTTT; cdr3_aa: CASSGGQGTDTQYF
j_call: TRBJ2-7; v_call: TRBV28; clone_size: -; d_call: TRBD1; cdr3_nt: TGTGCCAGCAGTGCGGGACAGGGGATTATCTACGAGCAGTACTTC; cdr3_aa: CASSAGQGIIYEQYF
j_call: TRBJ1-2; v_call: TRBV9; clone_size: -; d_call: -; cdr3_nt: TGTGCCAGCAGCGATAGCGGTGTGGGGACTTATGGCTACACCTTC; cdr3_aa: CASSDSGVGTYGYTF
j_call: TRBJ2-1; v_call: TRBV6-2/TRBV6-3; clone_size: -; d_call: -; cdr3_nt: TGTGCCAGCAGTCATCTAGCGCCTAACACAATGAAGCAGTTCTTC; cdr3_aa: CASSHLAPNTMKQFF
j_call: TRBJ2-1; v_call: TRBV6-5; clone_size: -; d_call: TRBD2; cdr3_nt: TGTGCCAGCGGGGAGCGGGAAGCTTACAATGAGCAGTTCTTC; cdr3_aa: CASGEREAYNEQFF
j_call: TRBJ1-1; v_call: TRBV7-2; clone_size: -; d_call: TRBD1; cdr3_nt: TGTGCCAGCAGCTTAGTCGCAGGGGGTTATACTGAAGCTTTCTTT; cdr3_aa: CASSLVAGGYTEAFF
j_call: TRBJ2-3; v_call: TRBV6-5; clone_size: once; d_call: TRBD2; cdr3_nt: TGTGCCAGCAGTTCCCGGACTAGCTTAGCAACCGATACGCAGTATTTT; cdr3_aa: CASSSRTSLATDTQYF
j_call: TRBJ1-3; v_call: TRBV6-6; clone_size: -; d_call: TRBD1; cdr3_nt: TGTGCCAGCAGTTACACGACAGGGCACTCTGGAAACACCATATATTTT; cdr3_aa: CASSYTTGHSGNTIYF
j_call: TRBJ1-2; v_call: TRBV19; clone_size: -; d_call: TRBD1; cdr3_nt: TGTGCCAGTAGTATAGTGGCTACAGGGGCTGAGGGCTACACCTTC; cdr3_aa: CASSIVATGAEGYTF
j_call: TRBJ1-4; v_call: TRBV5-4; clone_size: -; d_call: -; cdr3_nt: TGTGCCAGCAGCGCGACAGGTTCAACTAATGAAAAACTGTTTTTT; cdr3_aa: CASSATGSTNEKLFF
j_call: TRBJ2-7; v_call: TRBV3-1/TRBV3-2; clone_size: -; d_call: -; cdr3_nt: TGTGCCAGCAGCCAAGAGGGCCCTTCCTACGAGCAGTACTTC; cdr3_aa: CASSQEGPSYEQYF
j_call: TRBJ2-2; v_call: TRBV19; clone_size: -; d_call: -; cdr3_nt: TGTGCCAGTAGTAGGGGCCCGAACACCGGGGAGCTGTTTTTT; cdr3_aa: CASSRGPNTGELFF
j_call: TRBJ1-1; v_call: TRBV28; clone_size: -; d_call: TRBD1; cdr3_nt: TGTGCCAGCAGTCCTCCGGGACAGTCGAACACTGAAGCTTTCTTT; cdr3_aa: CASSPPGQSNTEAFF